The source of this T cell receptor beta chain is a study of T cell responses to AZD1222 COVID-19 vaccine (dated by TCRdb to 2020 to 2022). Regarding the research as a whole: TCR sequencing covered fewer than 250 trial participants: approximately 200 given two doses of AZD1222 and 26 given two doses of MenACWY control vaccine. Trial participants were enrolled by age into 18-55, 56-69 and 70-plus year subgroups, with roughly 150, 30 and 60 TCR-sequenced participants respectively.

General conclusions and limits of the study: Vaccine-associated CD4 TCRs spanned the whole spike protein, with dominant responses in regions 160-218 and 743-854. The 56-69-year group was small, and its depth increase did not reach significance, likely because of low power. No day 14 peak-response samples were available, so repertoires were characterized only after the peak T cell response. Reportedly, close to half of the unique spike-specific TCRs recognized epitopes lying outside the regions that are mutated in the B.1.351 and B.1.1.7 variants. Participants were mostly white British, with more females than males. The authors suggested clonal diversity may have been underestimated. Conclusions about previously exposed vaccinees were limited because only a handful of AZD1222 recipients were SARS-CoV-2 seropositive at baseline. Spike-specific TCR breadth and depth rose significantly after two AZD1222 doses compared with day 0 and with MenACWY recipients.

The CDR3 regions of human TCRbeta chains were subjected to immunosequencing. In the authors' own workflow: TCRs in the repertoires were matched against a reference library of SARS-CoV-2-specific TCRs that had been generated with the MIRA antigen-specificity platform. Breadth was defined as the fraction of unique TCRs that were SARS-CoV-2-associated, and depth was defined as the fraction of total T cells that were SARS-CoV-2-associated. Using the MIRA data, every spike-specific TCR was mapped to the spike region that the TCR reacted to and assigned to either a CD4 or a CD8 class. Log10-transformed breadth and depth values were compared by one-way ANOVA with Sidak's multiple comparisons tests. Entries here come from immuneACCESS through TCRdb and include only in-frame sequences with V and J called. Some clones fail to appear in such tables; in the studies checked, an unresolved V gene covers under half of the shortfall, and the cause of the remainder is unknown. V, J and clone size were drawn from that table, and D and trimming were deduced from the DNA. The sample table contains 140,000 or so clones; only one count was recorded for about 86% of them. The top ten constitute around 5% of the sample.

The time point label for this specimen denotes: about 28 days (+/-7) after the second vaccine dose. AZD1222 recipients given second doses at about 4 weeks or at about 12 weeks were pooled, since spike-specific TCR depth and breadth were not found to differ between the two schedules. Vaccinee samples came from UK trials COV001 and COV002, including a single-blind randomized controlled phase 2/3 trial of AZD1222 (ChAdOx1 nCoV-19) in healthy adults. For TCRbeta chain sequencing, PBMC samples from trial participants were taken at day 0 and at day 28 after the second dose. To note about this clone: Its antigen is not yet known. It has no much larger one-base neighbor in the sample; base qualities were not kept.

Clipping removes 5 bases from V and 11 bases from J, with 5 as the unmatched junction base count. From its cysteine to its phenylalanine, the CDR3 spans 11 amino acids. Only the CDR3 portion is preserved as DNA: 33 bases, with reading frame beginning at the first base. Sequences were derived from peripheral blood, sampled 28 days after the second AZD1222 dose. The sequence joins TRBV12-3 or TRBV12-4 to TRBJ1-1; 7 bases in the middle match TRBD1. This sequence originates from an adult who received the AZD1222 COVID-19 vaccine. This receptor has the CDR3 CASSQNRGAFF. The bases read TGTGCCAGCAGTCAAAACAGGGGTGCTTTCTTT.